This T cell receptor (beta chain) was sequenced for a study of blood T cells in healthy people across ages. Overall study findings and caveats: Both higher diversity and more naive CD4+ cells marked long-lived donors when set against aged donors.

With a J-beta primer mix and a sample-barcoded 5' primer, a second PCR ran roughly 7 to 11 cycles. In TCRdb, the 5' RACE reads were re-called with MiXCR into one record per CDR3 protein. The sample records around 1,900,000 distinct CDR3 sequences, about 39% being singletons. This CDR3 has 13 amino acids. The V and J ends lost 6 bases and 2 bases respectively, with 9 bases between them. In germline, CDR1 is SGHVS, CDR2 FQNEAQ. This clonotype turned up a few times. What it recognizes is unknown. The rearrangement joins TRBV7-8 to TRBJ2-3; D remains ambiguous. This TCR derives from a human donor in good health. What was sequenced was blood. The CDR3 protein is CASRVPFTDTQYF. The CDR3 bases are TGTGCCAGCAGAGTCCCATTCACAGATACGCAGTATTTT.